The rows below give T cell receptor beta chains drawn from one sample of a study of blood T cell repertoires in COVID-19. Libraries were prepared by immunoSEQ multiplex PCR; TCRdb keeps only in-frame clonotypes and omits some of them. The sample has 55,000 to 65,000 clones; 79% are singletons. The sample consisted of peripheral blood. These receptors all stem from a man aged 60-69 years with acute or convalescent COVID-19. Each CDR3 is given without its conserved first and last residue. A clone size is listed for some rows: how often the clone was seen (once, few, many), or a class if it is expanded.

TRBJ2-1	.	TRBV5-1	ASSSLARTSYNEQF
TRBJ1-5	once	TRBV6-6	ASNLQGLGEPQH
TRBJ2-7	.	TRBV11-2	ASSSYRGNYEQY
TRBJ2-3	few	TRBV6-5	ASSYETGGADTQY
TRBJ2-5	.	TRBV7-8	ASSPGQRETQY
TRBJ2-3	.	TRBV27	ASSSPGLTDTQY
TRBJ2-1	few	TRBV24-1	ATSDFKGDPYNEQF
TRBJ1-2	few	TRBV5-6	ASSSEVYGYT
TRBJ1-1	.	TRBV15	ATRVGGNPEAF
TRBJ2-1	.	TRBV12-3/TRBV12-4	ASTSGQVGEQF
TRBJ1-4	.	TRBV6-5	ASSNTGDEKLF
TRBJ1-4	.	TRBV19	ASSFRQGGEKLF
TRBJ1-6	few	TRBV4-1	ASSQVVASPLH
TRBJ1-5	.	TRBV15	ATSTGNQPQH
TRBJ2-1	.	TRBV5-1	ASSSNRGWMNEQF
TRBJ1-6	once	TRBV3-1/TRBV3-2	ASSLLEVRNSPLH
TRBJ2-5	.	TRBV5-6	ASSLAGGETQY
TRBJ2-1	.	TRBV11-2	ASSSEGDEQF
TRBJ2-1	.	TRBV27	ASSSPGLGRGEQF
TRBJ2-7	.	TRBV7-8	ASSPRPYEQY
TRBJ1-5	few	TRBV28	ASSSIGQGWTNQPQH
TRBJ1-2	.	TRBV5-4	ASSSPPGQSYGYT
TRBJ1-5	once	TRBV5-1	ASSLDTGGGQPQH
TRBJ1-5	.	TRBV6-5	ASSYGGGQPQH
TRBJ2-2	.	TRBV5-1	ASSLRTSVNTGELF
TRBJ2-1	.	TRBV27	ASSSTRLAGVEQF
TRBJ2-7	once	TRBV24-1	ATSDYPLPPRARTEGEQY
TRBJ2-1	.	TRBV5-1	ASSLGLAGGFSYNEQF
TRBJ2-3	.	TRBV7-8	ASNRGTDTQY
TRBJ1-4	.	TRBV5-5	ASSPDGGQGAEKLF
TRBJ1-2	.	TRBV4-3	ASSQVGGSYGYT
TRBJ1-1	.	TRBV19	ASSIEGDTEAF
TRBJ1-4	.	TRBV24-1	ATSEGGGDEKLF
TRBJ2-1	.	TRBV28	ASSLFGTGGFNEQF
TRBJ2-4	.	TRBV7-9	ASSRGPRGKNIQY
TRBJ2-2	.	TRBV4-3	ASSLTSGSTGELF
TRBJ2-3	.	TRBV18	ASSPDRSTDTQY
TRBJ2-7	.	TRBV11-1	ASSQDRYEEQY
TRBJ2-1	few	TRBV30	AWSGQFGGMGNEQF
TRBJ1-3	few	TRBV5-1	ASSIGYRASGNTIY
TRBJ2-1	.	TRBV7-9	ASSSSTAGSYNEQF
TRBJ2-7	.	TRBV7-8	ASSLAGTSGAYEQY
TRBJ1-5	.	TRBV28	ASRTGTVQPQH
TRBJ2-2	.	TRBV29-1	SVAEAGELF
TRBJ1-3	once	TRBV19	ASKNGLTSGNTIY